The next 8 T cell receptor beta chains were all read from a single sample in a study of blood T cell repertoires in COVID-19. Only in-frame clones appear in the TCRdb table, and some are missing; sequencing was by immunoSEQ multiplex PCR. Among under 300,000 clones listed, around 90% were seen once. The sequenced material came from PBMCs or T cells enriched from blood (not recorded which). These TCRs come from a woman aged 60-70 years in a cohort exposed to, infected with or recovered from COVID-19 (not recorded which).

The genes are TRBV7-3 and TRBJ2-2, with TRBD2 matching 13 bases. Losses at the gene ends were 5 bases for V and 7 bases for J; bases not matched to a gene: 7. This CDR3 region has 16 residues. The germline V gene encodes CDR1 SGHTA and CDR2 FQGTGA. CDR3 coding DNA: TGTGCCAGCAGCCCGGGACTAGCGGGATCTAACGGGGAGCTGTTTTTT. This encodes CASSPGLAGSNGELFF.

This chain connects TRBV6-5 to TRBJ2-1, with 9 bases aligning to TRBD1. V dropped 6 bases and J dropped 8; count of bases not matched to a gene: 11. Germline-derived CDR1 and CDR2 are MNHEY and SVGAGI. The CDR3 spans 15 residues. The CDR3 DNA sequence: TGTGCCAGCAGCGTATGGACAGGGGACGGGGATGAGCAGTTCTTC. Amino acid sequence: CASSVWTGDGDEQFF.

This chain joins TRBV27 and TRBJ2-7, with 7 bases fitting TRBD1. With 5 bases clipped from V and 5 bases from J, the junction kept 12 bases outside the gene matches. The CDR3 spans 15 residues. Germline CDR1 is MNHEY and CDR2 is SMNVEV (reference sequence). The DNA for the CDR3 is TGTGCCAGCAGTCCCCGGACAGGAAGTCTGGACGAGCAGTACTTC. It is translated as CASSPRTGSLDEQYF.

The J gene is TRBJ1-5, the V gene TRBV7-9; D is uncertain. The CDR3 contains 14 residues. Per germline, CDR1 SEHNR and CDR2 FQNEAQ (reference sequence). The V gene lost 5 bases and the J gene lost 2 bases, with 10 bases spanning the gap. CDR3 DNA sequence: TGTGCCAGCAGCGGTACGGTCCGCAATCAGCCCCAGCATTTT. It encodes CASSGTVRNQPQHF.

This chain connects TRBV20-1 to TRBJ2-1, with 8 bases fitting TRBD2. The J segment lost 6 bases and the V segment lost 3 bases, leaving 10 bases of the junction unmatched. The CDR3 consists of 15 residues. The germline V gene has CDR1 DFQATT and CDR2 SNEGSKA (reference sequence). The CDR3 reads CSASLSGRVINEQFF. The CDR3 nucleotides read TGCAGTGCTAGTTTATCCGGGAGGGTAATCAATGAGCAGTTCTTC.

A single count supports this clone. The chain couples TRBV18 to TRBJ1-1, with no clear D. Germline CDR1 KGHSH, CDR2 LQKENI. V was clipped by 5 bases and J by 0 bases, with 7 bases between them. The CDR3 loop spans 13 amino acids. DNA of the CDR3: TGTGCCAGCTCAGGCAGGTTGAACACTGAAGCTTTCTTT. Translated, it gives CASSGRLNTEAFF. Variable domain in full (rest from reference TRBV18 and TRBJ1-1): NAGVMQNPRHLVRRRGQEARLRCSPMKGHSHVYWYRQLPEEGLKFMVYLQKENIIDESGMPKERFSAEFPKEGPSILRIQQVVRGDSAAYFCASSGRLNTEAFFGQGTRLTVV.

The chain has TRBV29-1 and TRBJ1-1; possibly TRBD1 for D (5 bases). In germline, CDR1 is SQVTM, CDR2 ANQGSEA. V shed 3 bases and J shed 5 bases, with 10 bases lying between them. CDR3 size: 12 residues. CDR3 region: CSVDRVGTEAFF. DNA of the CDR3: TGCAGCGTTGACAGGGTTGGGACTGAAGCTTTCTTT.

This clone appeared many times. The genes are TRBV28 and TRBJ2-7; 7 bases are shared with TRBD1. J was trimmed by 5 bases and V by 6 bases; bases with no gene match: 7. The length of the CDR3 is 13 residues. The germline V gene has CDR1 MDHEN and CDR2 SYDVKM. As DNA, the CDR3 is TGTGCCAGCAGGGCTGACAGGGTCCACGAGCAGTACTTC. Translation gives CASRADRVHEQYF.